This T cell receptor (beta chain) was obtained from a study of T cell changes during pregnancy in multiple sclerosis. Germline V gene sequence: CDR1 ENHRY, CDR2 SYGVKD. The CDR3 has 15 residues. J was trimmed by 6 bases and V by 7 bases; bases with no gene match: 7. The repertoire was sequenced with immunoSEQ multiplex PCR; TCRdb's copy has only in-frame clones and lacks some. This table has 75,000 to 95,000 clones, about 90% appearing once. This sequence was found in a female donor in good health, enrolled as a control in a pregnancy study. The sequences come from peripheral blood, collected in the first trimester of pregnancy. The chain links TRBV10-3 to TRBJ2-1; 12 nucleotides line up with TRBD2. CDR3 amino acids: CAINPGTSGSNEQFF. The DNA of the CDR3 is TGTGCCATCAACCCCGGGACTAGCGGGTCCAATGAGCAGTTCTTC.